The 5 T cell receptor beta chains listed next were all sequenced from one sample in a study of T cell responses to AZD1222 COVID-19 vaccine (dated by TCRdb to the early 2020s). Per the publication, the time point label means: about 28 days (+/-7) after the second vaccine dose. Receptors were amplified or captured by the immunoSEQ multiplex PCR assay. In its TCRdb copy, this immuneACCESS table keeps in-frame sequences only and misses some clones. Where compared with another copy, unresolved V genes explain less than half of these, and the others have no known cause. Here the sample has roughly 150,000 clones; around 88% occur a single time. The top ten constitute roughly 1.1% of the sample. This specimen was peripheral blood, taken 28 days after the second AZD1222 dose. Receptor source: an adult who received the AZD1222 COVID-19 vaccine.

This chain joins TRBV5-4 and TRBJ2-1; D may correspond to TRBD1 or TRBD2 (6 bases each). V lost 0 bases and J 4 bases, leaving 11 bases between the germline ends. Germline V gene data show CDR1 as SGHNT and CDR2 as YYREEE (reference sequence). The CDR3 runs to 15 residues. The CDR3 loop is CASSLDGGPYNEQFF. CDR3 nucleotide sequence: TGTGCCAGCAGCTTGGACGGGGGCCCGTACAATGAGCAGTTCTTC.

This clone was seen only once. The chain uses TRBV5-1 and TRBJ1-1; D is uncertain. The ends were cut back, 4 bases at V and 4 bases at J, with 17 bases in the middle. Germline V lookup: CDR1 SGHRS, CDR2 YFSETQ. This CDR3 is built from 15 residues. CDR3 sequence reads: CASSLTLGGPTEAFF. Written as DNA, the CDR3 is TGCGCCAGCAGCCTTACACTCGGAGGTCCCACTGAAGCTTTCTTT.

The chain employs TRBV28 and TRBJ2-7; 7 positions match TRBD2. The CDR3 has 15 amino acids. Per germline, CDR1 MDHEN and CDR2 SYDVKM. The trim removed 7 bases at V and 7 bases at J, leaving 16 bases unmatched. CDR3 sequence: CASTPGASGLWEQYF. For the CDR3, the DNA is TGTGCCAGCACCCCGGGAGCTAGCGGTTTATGGGAGCAGTACTTC.

J is TRBJ2-7 and V is TRBV5-5; weak D call: TRBD1 (5 bases). The CDR3 length is 14 residues. Deletions cut 1 base from V and 2 bases from J, with 10 bases between. Germline V gene data show CDR1 as SGHKS and CDR2 as YYEKEE (reference sequence). As DNA, the CDR3 is TGTGCCAGCAGCTTGCACAGGACCCCCTACGAGCAGTACTTC. This encodes CASSLHRTPYEQYF.

J is TRBJ2-1 and V is TRBV7-7; 10 bases are shared with TRBD1. Germline V CDR1 and CDR2: SSHAT, FNYEAQ (reference sequence). The CDR3 consists of 13 residues. With 5 bases clipped from V and 7 bases from J, the junction kept 2 bases outside the gene matches. CDR3 in amino acids: CASSTDRGNEQFF. The CDR3, as DNA: TGTGCCAGCAGCACGGACAGGGGGAATGAGCAGTTCTTC.